Below are 2 T cell receptor beta chains sequenced from a single sample in a study of cytomegalovirus exposure and HLA in healthy donors. This PCR relied on a set of 60 Vbeta primers and 13 Jbeta primers. TCRdb keeps only in-frame clones here, not all; method: immunoSEQ multiplex PCR. The sample includes some 60,000 clones, about 86% of them seen just once. The source material was PBMCs. These receptors were collected from a man aged 40-49 years in good health and CMV-seronegative.

The chain uses TRBV6-1 and TRBJ2-1; 9 bases map to TRBD2. The CDR3 has 17 residues. CDR1 MNHNS and CDR2 SASEGT come from the germline V gene. V was pared by 4 bases and J by 4 bases, with 11 bases of the junction left unmatched. This CDR3 is CASSVIGGGAIYNEQFF. The CDR3 DNA sequence: TGTGCCAGCAGTGTTATAGGCGGGGGGGCCATATACAATGAGCAGTTCTTC.

The J gene is TRBJ2-3, the V gene TRBV5-4; 10 positions agree with TRBD1. This CDR3 has 17 amino acids. CDR1 SGHNT and CDR2 YYREEE come from the germline V gene (reference sequence). V shed 5 bases, J shed 3 bases, and the junction held 12 bases outside the gene matches. The CDR3 DNA sequence: TGTGCCAGCAGGGATGGGGGGACAGGGGCTAGGACAGATACGCAGTATTTT. Translated: CASRDGGTGARTDTQYF.